This passage covers 32 T cell receptor beta chains from one sample sequenced in a study of T-cell memory formation after mild COVID-19. One entry per CDR3 protein, called by TCRdb with MiXCR from the 5' RACE reads. The sample has some 57,000 distinct CDR3 sequences; over 9% are singletons. The sequencing input was PBMCs or a T cell subset sorted from them (not recorded which). Receptors originate from a man aged 18 to 30 who had mild COVID-19 (a few samples of this study predate the infection). Cell type and time point are not known.

With regard to this clonotype: One junction end disagrees with the germline gene, perhaps due to a read error. The gene calls are TRBV28 and TRBJ2-5; TRBD2 matches 10 bases. The CDR3 loop spans 15 amino acids. Per the germline V gene, CDR1 is MDHEN and CDR2 is SYDVKM. CDR3 DNA sequence: TGTGACAGCAGTCTGGGACTAGCGACCGGCGAGACCCAGTACTTC. Protein sequence: CDSSLGLATGETQYF.

This clonotype came up a few times. The V and J genes are TRBV7-9 and TRBJ2-3; 7 bases agree with TRBD2. CDR3 size: 13 residues. Germline trimming cut 1 base from V and 11 bases from J; bases unmatched to any gene: 6. Germline values: CDR1 SEHNR, CDR2 FQNEAQ (reference sequence). The CDR3 nucleotides are TGTGCCAGCAGCTTAGAGGAGCGGGGTGGGCAGTATTTT. It specifies CASSLEERGGQYF.

This clonotype was seen only a few times. V and J are TRBV2 and TRBJ1-2; D uncertain. V was clipped by 4 bases and J by 1 base, with 4 bases between them. The CDR3 is 12 residues long. Germline CDR1 is SNHLY and CDR2 is FYNNEI. The DNA for the CDR3 is TGTGCCAGCAGTGGGGATAACTATGGCTACACCTTC. Translation gives CASSGDNYGYTF. Full variable domain (remainder filled in from reference TRBV2 and TRBJ1-2): EPEVTQTPSHQVTQMGQEVILRCVPISNHLYFYWYRQILGQKVEFLVSFYNNEISEKSEIFDDQFSVERPDGSNFTLKIRSTKLEDSAMYFCASSGDNYGYTFGSGTRLTVV.

This chain joins TRBV27 and TRBJ2-7; D is possibly TRBD1 or TRBD2 (5 bases each). The V end lost 5 bases, the J end lost 3 bases, and 14 bases lay between the germline ends. The V gene's germline CDR1 is MNHEY and CDR2 SMNVEV (reference sequence). The CDR3 totals 14 residues. The CDR3: CASSPSRTSYEQYF. The CDR3 DNA is TGTGCCAGCAGTCCTAGCCGGACAAGCTACGAGCAGTACTTC.

This clonotype was counted a few times. J is TRBJ2-2 and V is TRBV4-3, with D possibly TRBD2 on 5 matching bases. CDR3 length equals 16 residues. Per the germline V gene, CDR1 is LGHNA and CDR2 is YSLEER. Trimming pared 1 base from V and 9 bases from J, leaving 18 bases between. The CDR3: CASSQVGRAKGRELFF. CDR3 bases: TGCGCCAGCAGCCAAGTTGGGCGGGCCAAGGGCCGGGAGCTGTTTTTT.

This clonotype was recorded a few times. The chain combines TRBV5-1 with TRBJ2-6; 8 bases are shared with TRBD2. Germline trimming cut 7 bases from V and 0 bases from J; bases unmatched to any gene: 6. Per germline, CDR1 SGHRS and CDR2 YFSETQ. CDR3 length equals 16 residues. The CDR3 protein is CASESGGSSGANVLTF. The CDR3 bases are TGCGCCAGCGAAAGCGGGGGCTCCTCTGGGGCCAACGTCCTGACTTTC.

This clonotype is categorized as medium-sized (0.01 to 0.1%). The chain couples TRBV28 to TRBJ2-3, with a tentative D call TRBD1 (5 bases). V was pared by 6 bases and J by 1 base, with 8 bases between. The CDR3 is 13 residues long. CDR1 and CDR2 (germline): MDHEN, SYDVKM. The CDR3 reads CASSRDGTDTQYF. The CDR3 bases are TGTGCCAGCAGCAGGGATGGCACAGATACGCAGTATTTT.

By sample share, this clonotype is medium-sized. J is TRBJ2-3 and V is TRBV24-1, with 12 bases lining up with TRBD2. The CDR3 runs 17 residues. The J segment lost 4 bases and the V segment lost 3 bases, leaving 7 bases of the junction unmatched. Per germline, CDR1 KGHDR and CDR2 SFDVKD. Written as DNA, the CDR3 is TGTGCCACCAGTGATCCGTTGGGACTAGCGGGCGCAGATACGCAGTATTTT. It codes for CATSDPLGLAGADTQYF.

The CDR3 is CASSLKSDSPLHF. The CDR3 region has the DNA TGCGCCAGCAGCTTGAAATCCGATTCACCCCTCCACTTT. J is TRBJ1-6 and V is TRBV5-1; D call uncertain. Per the germline V gene, CDR1 is SGHRS and CDR2 is YFSETQ. The CDR3 runs 13 residues. Trimming left V 1 base short and J 8 bases short, with 7 bases between.

The J gene is TRBJ2-1, the V gene TRBV12-3 or TRBV12-4; 10 bases agree with TRBD1. CDR3 length equals 16 residues. Germline trimming cut 4 bases from V and 7 bases from J; bases unmatched to any gene: 10. CDR3 DNA sequence: TGTGCCAGCAGTTCAACCGGGACAGGGGATGGGAATGAGCAGTTCTTC. Amino acids: CASSSTGTGDGNEQFF.

This clonotype appeared many times. The V gene is TRBV5-6, the J gene TRBJ2-3; possibly TRBD1 or TRBD2 for D (5 bases each). CDR3 size: 15 residues. Germline CDR1 and CDR2: SGHDT and YYEEEE. Trimming removed 2 bases at V and 4 bases at J, with 14 bases between. CDR3 protein: CASSFDAGASDTQYF. The DNA for the CDR3 is TGTGCCAGCAGCTTCGACGCCGGGGCGTCAGATACGCAGTATTTT.

The genes are TRBV12-3 or TRBV12-4 and TRBJ1-2; D is undetermined. Trimming removed 4 bases at V and 3 bases at J, with 9 bases between. CDR3 length equals 13 residues. CDR3 amino acids: CASSSRTDYGYTF. CDR3 DNA sequence: TGTGCCAGCAGTTCGCGGACGGACTATGGCTACACCTTC.

This clonotype appeared a few times. This sequence joins TRBV7-3 and TRBJ2-1; 8 bases are a match to TRBD2. The V gene end was trimmed by 1 base and the J gene end by 5 bases; junction bases not matched to a gene: 7. Germline loops: CDR1 SGHTA, CDR2 FQGTGA. The length of the CDR3 is 16 residues. CDR3 amino acids: CASSLIASGGDNEQFF. Written as DNA, the CDR3 is TGTGCCAGCAGCTTAATCGCGAGCGGGGGAGACAATGAGCAGTTCTTC.

This clonotype was observed at least ten times. The J gene is TRBJ2-7, the V gene TRBV6-2 or TRBV6-3, with D possibly TRBD1 on 5 matching bases. Germline values: CDR1 MNHEY, CDR2 SVGEGT. V lost 5 bases, J lost 1 base, and 6 bases lay in between. CDR3 length: 12 amino acids. CDR3 DNA: TGTGCCAGCAGTGACAGTTCCTACGAGCAGTACTTC. Protein product: CASSDSSYEQYF.

This clonotype was counted a few times. V gene TRBV6-5 combines with J gene TRBJ2-3, with D unresolved. This CDR3 is 15 amino acids long. Germline CDR1 and CDR2: MNHEY and SVGAGI. The V end lost 4 bases, the J end lost 2 bases, and 13 bases lay between the germline ends. The CDR3 DNA follows: TGTGCCAGCAGTTCGAAGGGCAGTCCCACAGATACGCAGTATTTT. Its protein is CASSSKGSPTDTQYF.

This clonotype has more than one count but fewer than ten. A much larger clone lies one base from this, so it may be a read error. The chain recombines TRBV12-3 or TRBV12-4 with TRBJ2-7, with D possibly TRBD2 on 7 matching bases. Trimming left V 5 bases short and J 5 bases short, with 16 bases between. The CDR3 loop spans 14 amino acids. CDR3 DNA sequence: TGTGCCAGCAGTCCGGACGGGGGGCGCCACGAGCAGTACGTC. Translated: CASSPDGGRHEQYV.

This clonotype has ten or more counts. The chain employs TRBV5-8 and TRBJ1-1; 8 bases align to TRBD1. In germline, CDR1 is SGHTS, CDR2 YDEGEE. The CDR3 is 15 amino acids. J gave up 1 base and V 4 bases, and 6 bases lay outside the gene matches. The CDR3 reads CASSLTQGANTEAFF. Here the CDR3 DNA reads TGTGCCAGCAGCCTTACGCAGGGGGCGAACACTGAAGCTTTCTTT.

A word on this clonotype: An end of the junction does not agree with germline; a read error may underlie this. This rearrangement joins TRBV7-7 to TRBJ1-6; 8 bases match TRBD1. Germline V gives CDR1 SSHAT, CDR2 FNYEAQ (reference sequence). The CDR3 sequence is 17 residues long. CDR3 coding DNA: TGTGCTAGCAGCTTAGTGGAGGACAGGGCCCTTAATTCACCCCTCCACTTT. It is translated as CASSLVEDRALNSPLHF.

This chain joins TRBV11-2 and TRBJ1-5; TRBD1 might be the D (6 bases). Germline V gene lookup returns CDR1 SGHAT and CDR2 FQNNGV. V dropped 4 bases and J dropped 5 bases, with 15 bases sitting between them. This CDR3 has 15 residues. The CDR3 nucleotides read TGTGCCAGCAGCTCGGGGGGGGCGAGTTATCAGCCCCAGCATTTT. Translating it yields CASSSGGASYQPQHF. Filled out from reference TRBV11-2 and TRBJ1-5, the complete variable domain reads EAGVAQSPRYKIIEKRQSVAFWCNPISGHATLYWYQQILGQGPKLLIQFQNNGVVDDSQLPKDRFSAERLKGVDSTLKIQPAKLEDSAVYLCASSSGGASYQPQHFGDGTRLSIL.

This clonotype has at least ten counts. The V gene is TRBV12-3 or TRBV12-4, the J gene TRBJ1-3; D may be TRBD1 (6 bases). V was shortened by 3 bases and J by 7 bases, with 13 bases between the two germline ends. The CDR3 contains 14 residues. CDR3 nucleotide sequence: TGTGCCAGCAGTTTGCCCGGGGGCGCGAACACCATATATTTT. This encodes CASSLPGGANTIYF.

The chain has TRBV7-6 and TRBJ1-6; no firm D call. The germline gives CDR1 SGHVS, CDR2 FNYEAQ. CDR3 length: 15 residues. V was clipped by 2 bases and J by 8 bases, with 13 bases between them. The CDR3 sequence is CASSLRTADHSPLHF. The CDR3 DNA is TGTGCCAGCAGCTTACGGACGGCGGACCATTCACCCCTCCACTTT. The full variable domain, in which reference TRBV7-6 and TRBJ1-6 provide the parts outside the CDR3, is GAGVSQSPRYKVTKRGQDVALRCDPISGHVSLYWYRQALGQGPEFLTYFNYEAQQDKSGLPNDRFSAERPEGSISTLTIQRTEQRDSAMYRCASSLRTADHSPLHFGNGTRLTVT.

The genes are TRBV7-6 and TRBJ2-5; D remains unclear. The length of the CDR3 is 15 residues. Germline CDR1 SGHVS, CDR2 FNYEAQ. Deletions cut 5 bases from V and 1 base from J, with 14 bases between. CDR3 bases: TGTGCCAGCAGCCTCGGCGCGGTACGCCAAGAGACCCAGTACTTC. Protein: CASSLGAVRQETQYF. Combining the CDR3 with reference TRBV7-6 and TRBJ2-5 gives the whole variable domain GAGVSQSPRYKVTKRGQDVALRCDPISGHVSLYWYRQALGQGPEFLTYFNYEAQQDKSGLPNDRFSAERPEGSISTLTIQRTEQRDSAMYRCASSLGAVRQETQYFGPGTRLLVL.

The sample holds many counts of this clonotype. This chain uses TRBV7-8 with TRBJ2-7; D not certain. Germline CDR1 and CDR2: SGHVS and FQNEAQ. The V end was cut by 4 bases, the J end by 5 bases, with 15 bases between. The CDR3 covers 14 residues. The CDR3 reads CASSSTRWPHEQYV. In DNA form, the CDR3 reads TGTGCCAGCAGCTCGACACGGTGGCCCCACGAGCAGTACGTC.

This clonotype was observed a handful of times. V and J are TRBV20-1 and TRBJ1-6; tentative D call: TRBD1 (6 bases). Germline lookup yields CDR1 DFQATT and CDR2 SNEGSKA (reference sequence). The V gene lost 2 bases and the J gene lost 7 bases, with 12 bases spanning the gap. This CDR3 comprises 14 residues. CDR3 nucleotides: TGCAGTGCTAGATCCCAGGGGAGGAATTCACCCCTCCACTTT. Amino acid sequence: CSARSQGRNSPLHF.

This clonotype was detected only a few times. This chain's CDR3 is CASSLTRDTEAFF. The CDR3 nucleotides are TGTGCCAGCAGCTTAACCAGGGACACTGAAGCTTTCTTT. The J gene is TRBJ1-1, the V gene TRBV11-2; tentative D call: TRBD1 (5 bases). The CDR3 length is 13 residues. The germline V and J ends were trimmed by 2 bases and 3 bases, with 7 bases remaining between them. Germline V gives CDR1 SGHAT, CDR2 FQNNGV.

In this sample, this clonotype turned up a few times. The chain links TRBV20-1 to TRBJ2-3; no firm D call. Germline V gene lookup returns CDR1 DFQATT and CDR2 SNEGSKA (reference sequence). V gave up 2 bases and J gave up 3 bases, with 3 bases separating them. The CDR3 is 11 amino acids. CDR3 DNA: TGCAGTGCTAGATTTACAGATACGCAGTATTTT. Translated, it gives CSARFTDTQYF.

This clonotype was found a few times. The chain employs TRBV7-6 and TRBJ2-5, with 11 bases that match TRBD2. The V gene's germline CDR1 is SGHVS and CDR2 FNYEAQ. The junction had 5 bases not matched to a gene; V was cut back by 4 bases and J by 7 bases. This CDR3 region has 14 residues. In nucleotides, the CDR3 is TGTGCCAGCAGCTCCACTAGCGGGGGCCTGACCCAGTACTTC. Translation: CASSSTSGGLTQYF.

This clonotype was recorded many times. The chain is built from TRBV5-1 and TRBJ2-5; TRBD2 agrees at 8 bases. V lost 6 bases to trimming and J lost 5 bases; unmatched junction nucleotides: 6. CDR3 size: 13 residues. Germline V gene lookup returns CDR1 SGHRS and CDR2 YFSETQ. CDR3 sequence (DNA): TGCGCCAGCATTCCTAGCGGGTCGGAGACCCAGTACTTC. It translates to CASIPSGSETQYF.

This clonotype came up a few times. The chain recombines TRBV7-2 with TRBJ2-5, with 9 bases fitting TRBD1. Per germline, CDR1 SGHTA and CDR2 FQGNSA. With V trimmed by 7 bases and J by 5 bases, 8 bases remained unmatched. The length of the CDR3 is 14 residues. The CDR3: CASIPNRGLETQYF. DNA for the CDR3: TGTGCCAGCATACCTAACAGGGGGCTGGAGACCCAGTACTTC.

This chain connects TRBV30 to TRBJ2-1, with TRBD2 as a possible D gene (7 bases). The V gene's germline CDR1 is GTSNPN and CDR2 SVGIG (reference sequence). This CDR3 has 15 amino acids. Trimming left V 4 bases short and J 3 bases short, with 16 bases between. Here the CDR3 DNA reads TGTGCCTGGAAATTGGGGGGGGCGAGCTACAATGAGCAGTTCTTC. Protein sequence: CAWKLGGASYNEQFF.

This clonotype was seen only a few times. This chain connects TRBV7-9 to TRBJ1-2; D gene uncertain. Between the trimmed V and J ends, which lost 5 bases and 0 bases, there was a span of 10 bases. The CDR3 runs 14 residues. Germline loops: CDR1 SEHNR, CDR2 FQNEAQ (reference sequence). CDR3 amino acids: CASSRGQANYGYTF. The DNA for the CDR3 is TGTGCCAGCAGCCGGGGTCAGGCTAACTATGGCTACACCTTC.

Notes on this clonotype: An end of the junction differs from the germline gene, which may be a read error. V and J are TRBV12-3 or TRBV12-4 and TRBJ2-1; 8 bases are shared with TRBD1. The CDR3 is 15 amino acids. The CDR3 DNA is TGTGCCAGCAGGTCCTCAGGGGGCTACTACAATGAGCAGCTCTTC. This sequence encodes CASRSSGGYYNEQLF.